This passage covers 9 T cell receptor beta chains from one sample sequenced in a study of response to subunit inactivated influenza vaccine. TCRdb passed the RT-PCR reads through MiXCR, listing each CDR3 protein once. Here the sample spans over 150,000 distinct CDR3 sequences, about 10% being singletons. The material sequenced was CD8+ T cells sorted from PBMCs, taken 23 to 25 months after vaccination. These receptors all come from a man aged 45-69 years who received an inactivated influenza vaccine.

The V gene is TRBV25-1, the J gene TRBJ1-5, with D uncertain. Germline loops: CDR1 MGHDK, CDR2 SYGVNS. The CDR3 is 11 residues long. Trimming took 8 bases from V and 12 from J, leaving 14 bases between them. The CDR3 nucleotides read TGTGCCAGCGGCAACAGAGGTCACCAGCATTTT. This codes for CASGNRGHQHF.

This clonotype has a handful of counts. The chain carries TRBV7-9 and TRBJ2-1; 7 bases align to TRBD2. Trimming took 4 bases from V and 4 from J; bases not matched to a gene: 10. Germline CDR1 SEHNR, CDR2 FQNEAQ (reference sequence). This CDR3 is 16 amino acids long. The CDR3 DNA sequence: TGTGCCAGCAGCTCCGCTAGCGGTCAGAATTACAATGAGCAGTTCTTC. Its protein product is CASSSASGQNYNEQFF.

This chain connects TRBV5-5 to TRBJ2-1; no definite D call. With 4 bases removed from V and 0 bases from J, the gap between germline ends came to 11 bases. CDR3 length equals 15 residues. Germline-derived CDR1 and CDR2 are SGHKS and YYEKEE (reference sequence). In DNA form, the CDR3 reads TGTGCCAGCAGCCCCCGATTCCTCTCCTACAATGAGCAGTTCTTC. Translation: CASSPRFLSYNEQFF.

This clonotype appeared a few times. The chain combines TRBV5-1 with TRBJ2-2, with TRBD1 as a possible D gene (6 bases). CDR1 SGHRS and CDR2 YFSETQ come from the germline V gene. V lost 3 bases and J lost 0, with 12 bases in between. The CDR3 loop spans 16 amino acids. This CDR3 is CASSSSQGSNTGELFF. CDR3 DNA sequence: TGCGCCAGCAGCTCTTCACAGGGTTCGAACACCGGGGAGCTGTTTTTT.

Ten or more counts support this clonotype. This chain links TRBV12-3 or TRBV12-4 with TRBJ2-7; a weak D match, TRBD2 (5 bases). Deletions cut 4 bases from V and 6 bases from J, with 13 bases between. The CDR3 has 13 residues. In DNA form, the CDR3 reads TGTGCCAGCAGTTCTGCGAGGACTCCCGAGCAGTACTTC. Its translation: CASSSARTPEQYF.

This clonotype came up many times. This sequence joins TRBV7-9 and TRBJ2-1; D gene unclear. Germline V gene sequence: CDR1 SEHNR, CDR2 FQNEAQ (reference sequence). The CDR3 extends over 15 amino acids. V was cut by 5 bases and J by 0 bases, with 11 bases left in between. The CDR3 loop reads CASSRLMDSYNEQFF. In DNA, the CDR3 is TGTGCCAGCAGCCGGCTAATGGACTCCTACAATGAGCAGTTCTTC.

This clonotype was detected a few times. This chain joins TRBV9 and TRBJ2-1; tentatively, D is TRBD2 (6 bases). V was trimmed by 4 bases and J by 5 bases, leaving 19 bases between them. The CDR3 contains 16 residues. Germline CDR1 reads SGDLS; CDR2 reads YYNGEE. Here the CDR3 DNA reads TGTGCCAGCAGCCTCACTTTTGCGGGATGGGACAATGAGCAGTTCTTC. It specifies CASSLTFAGWDNEQFF.

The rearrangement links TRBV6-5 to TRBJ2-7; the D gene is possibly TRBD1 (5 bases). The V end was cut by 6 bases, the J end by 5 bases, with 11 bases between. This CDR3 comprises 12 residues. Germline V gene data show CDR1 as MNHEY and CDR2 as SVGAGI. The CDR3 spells CASSRKGDEQYF. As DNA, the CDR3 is TGTGCCAGCAGCAGAAAAGGGGACGAGCAGTACTTC.

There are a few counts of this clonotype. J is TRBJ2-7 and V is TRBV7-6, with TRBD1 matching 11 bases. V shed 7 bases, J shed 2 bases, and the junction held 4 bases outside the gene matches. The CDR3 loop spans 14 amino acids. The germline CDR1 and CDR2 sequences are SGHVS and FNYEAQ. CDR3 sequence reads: CASTLGQGAYEQYF. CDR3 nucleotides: TGTGCCAGCACCCTGGGACAGGGGGCCTACGAGCAGTACTTC.